Listed here are 15 T cell receptor beta chains from one sample, sequenced in a study of T cells in Graves' hyperthyroidism and ophthalmopathy. Researchers amplified the TCR beta CDR3 regions from RNA transcripts. In the first-round RT-PCR of the TCR CDR3, the HTBI primer set was used. TCRdb reanalysed the multiplex PCR reads using MiXCR and keeps one entry per CDR3 protein. There are some 350,000 distinct CDR3 sequences in the sample; around 15% occur only once, and roughly 19% lies in the top ten. Material: blood. These TCRs come from a woman aged 55-70 years with Graves' ophthalmopathy.

The V gene is TRBV15, the J gene TRBJ1-6, with 8 positions matching TRBD1. The CDR3 is 15 residues long. In germline, CDR1 is LNHNV, CDR2 YYDKDF (reference sequence). J gave up 9 bases and V 4 bases, and 8 bases lay outside the gene matches. CDR3 in DNA: TGTGCCACCAGCACCCCAGGACAGGGCGGTTCACCCCTCCACTTT. Translated: CATSTPGQGGSPLHF. Supplemented by reference TRBV15 and TRBJ1-6, the full variable domain reads DAMVIQNPRYQVTQFGKPVTLSCSQTLNHNVMYWYQQKSSQAPKLLFHYYDKDFNNEADTPDNFQSRRPNTSFCFLDIRSPGLGDTAMYLCATSTPGQGGSPLHFGNGTRLTVT.

This clonotype has a count of ten or more. This chain uses TRBV28 with TRBJ2-5; tentative D call: TRBD1 (6 bases). V was cut by 6 bases and J by 5 bases, with 19 bases left in between. This CDR3 spans 15 amino acids. Germline-derived CDR1 and CDR2 are MDHEN and SYDVKM. The chain's CDR3 is CASSRPQGQIETQYF. The CDR3 DNA is TGTGCCAGCAGCCGACCCCAGGGGCAGATCGAGACCCAGTACTTC.

This clonotype appeared many times. The V gene is TRBV13, the J gene TRBJ2-7; TRBD1 aligns across 10 bases. The CDR3 extends over 14 amino acids. Germline loops: CDR1 PRHDT, CDR2 FYEKMQ (reference sequence). V lost 5 bases, J lost 5 bases, and 6 bases stayed unmatched. The CDR3 is CASSLDRGFDEQYF. DNA for the CDR3: TGTGCCAGCAGCCTGGACAGGGGGTTTGACGAGCAGTACTTC. The full variable domain, rest sourced from reference TRBV13 and TRBJ2-7, is AAGVIQSPRHLIKEKRETATLKCYPIPRHDTVYWYQQGPGQDPQFLISFYEKMQSDKGSIPDRFSAQQFSDYHSELNMSSLELGDSALYFCASSLDRGFDEQYFGPGTRLTVT.

The chain couples TRBV20-1 to TRBJ2-5, with 7 bases that match TRBD1. The CDR3 runs to 14 residues. V dropped 4 bases and J dropped 2; count of bases not matched to a gene: 7. Germline assignment: CDR1 DFQATT and CDR2 SNEGSKA (reference sequence). The CDR3 DNA follows: TGCAGTGCTATCGACAGGGCTCCTCAAGAGACCCAGTACTTC. This gives the protein CSAIDRAPQETQYF.

The V and J genes are TRBV15 and TRBJ2-1; 7 bases agree with TRBD2. The V gene's germline CDR1 is LNHNV and CDR2 YYDKDF (reference sequence). V lost 0 bases and J lost 1; bases outside the gene matches: 6. The CDR3 has 17 amino acids. CDR3: CATSREIGGSSYNEQFF. As DNA, the CDR3 is TGTGCCACCAGCAGAGAGATCGGCGGGAGTTCCTACAATGAGCAGTTCTTC.

This clonotype was picked up one time. Possible read error: a much larger clone is one base away. V gene TRBV12-3 or TRBV12-4 combines with J gene TRBJ1-5; D may be TRBD1 (5 bases). The CDR3 has 14 amino acids. V dropped 2 bases and J dropped 5 bases, with 10 bases sitting between them. In DNA form, the CDR3 reads TGTGCCAGCAGTTTATATCAGGGAGATCAGCCCCAGCATTTT. Translating gives CASSLYQGDQPQHF.

This clonotype was found a few times. The chain has TRBV4-1 and TRBJ2-7; 7 bases are shared with TRBD2. Germline assignment: CDR1 MGHRA and CDR2 YSYEKL. The length of the CDR3 is 16 residues. Trimming took 0 bases from V and 0 from J; bases not matched to a gene: 5. The CDR3 DNA sequence: TGCGCCAGCAGCCAAGAACTAGCGAGGAGCTCCTACGAGCAGTACTTC. Translated, it gives CASSQELARSSYEQYF.

This clonotype was observed many times. The J gene is TRBJ1-1, the V gene TRBV5-1; D remains unclear. CDR3 size: 13 residues. Per the germline V gene, CDR1 is SGHRS and CDR2 is YFSETQ. V lost 7 bases and J 1 base, leaving 11 bases between the germline ends. CDR3 region: CASGLRQNTEAFF. CDR3 bases: TGCGCCAGCGGTTTGCGGCAGAACACTGAAGCTTTCTTT.

The rearrangement links TRBV7-2 to TRBJ2-2; 10 bases fit TRBD2. Germline V gene sequence: CDR1 SGHTA, CDR2 FQGNSA. This CDR3 has 19 residues. Trimming cost V 5 bases and J 8 bases; bases outside gene matches: 20. In DNA form, the CDR3 reads TGTGCCAGCAGCACCGGGTCCCAAGGAGCGGGAGGGCATGGTGGGGAGCTGTTTTTT. Its translation: CASSTGSQGAGGHGGELFF.

This clonotype has at least ten counts. The J gene is TRBJ2-7, the V gene TRBV7-9; D is undetermined. The CDR3 extends over 12 amino acids. Between the trimmed V and J ends, which lost 8 bases and 4 bases, there was a span of 12 bases. Per germline, CDR1 SEHNR and CDR2 FQNEAQ (reference sequence). As DNA, the CDR3 is TGTGCCAGCGGTCAACAAGGATACGAGCAGTACTTC. Protein sequence: CASGQQGYEQYF.

This clonotype was detected many times. This sequence joins TRBV12-3 or TRBV12-4 and TRBJ1-4; TRBD1 aligns across 8 bases. Losses at the gene ends were 5 bases for V and 8 bases for J; bases not matched to a gene: 7. CDR3 length: 14 residues. Here the CDR3 DNA reads TGTGCCAGCAGTCCCGGACAGGGTAACGAAAAACTGTTTTTT. It yields the protein CASSPGQGNEKLFF.

The sample holds many counts of this clonotype. The V and J genes are TRBV20-1 and TRBJ1-5; D not resolved. This CDR3 comprises 12 residues. From germline, CDR1 is DFQATT and CDR2 SNEGSKA (reference sequence). Trimming removed 0 bases at V and 9 bases at J, with 9 bases between. The CDR3 DNA reads as TGCAGTGCTAGAGATGGTGTCGGGCCCCAGCATTTT. Its protein is CSARDGVGPQHF.

This clonotype occurred once. Written as DNA, the CDR3 is TGCAGCGTTGTCGACAGGGGGGGGACTGAAGCTTTCTTT. It is translated as CSVVDRGGTEAFF. The gene calls are TRBV29-1 and TRBJ1-1; 9 bases line up with TRBD1. The CDR3 consists of 13 residues. Germline CDR1 reads SQVTM; CDR2 reads ANQGSEA. With V trimmed by 4 bases and J by 5 bases, 5 bases remained unmatched.

The genes are TRBV24-1 and TRBJ1-2; 11 bases align to TRBD1. V lost 4 bases, J lost 7 bases, and 1 base stayed unmatched. The germline V gene encodes CDR1 KGHDR and CDR2 SFDVKD. The CDR3 runs to 13 residues. The CDR3 sequence: CATSEGTGGGYTF. For the CDR3, the DNA is TGTGCCACCAGTGAGGGGACAGGGGGTGGCTACACCTTC.

The sample holds many counts of this clonotype. This chain joins TRBV5-5 and TRBJ2-5, with TRBD2 as a possible D gene (5 bases). The germline V and J ends were trimmed by 4 bases and 3 bases, with 16 bases remaining between them. The CDR3 contains 15 residues. The germline gives CDR1 SGHKS, CDR2 YYEKEE (reference sequence). Written as DNA, the CDR3 is TGTGCCAGCAGCCGCGCCGGGATTCGGGAAGAGACCCAGTACTTC. It codes for CASSRAGIREETQYF.